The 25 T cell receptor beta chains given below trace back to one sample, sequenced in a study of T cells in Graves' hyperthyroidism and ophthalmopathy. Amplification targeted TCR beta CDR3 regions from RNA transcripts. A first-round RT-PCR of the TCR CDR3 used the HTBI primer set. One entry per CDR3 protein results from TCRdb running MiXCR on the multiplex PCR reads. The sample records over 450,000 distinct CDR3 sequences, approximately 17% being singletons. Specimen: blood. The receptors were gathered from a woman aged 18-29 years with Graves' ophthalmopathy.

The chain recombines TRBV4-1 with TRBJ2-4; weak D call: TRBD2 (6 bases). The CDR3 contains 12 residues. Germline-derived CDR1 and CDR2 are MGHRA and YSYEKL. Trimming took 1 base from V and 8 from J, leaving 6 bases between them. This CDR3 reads CASSQAGDIQYF. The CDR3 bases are TGCGCCAGCAGCCAAGCGGGAGACATTCAGTACTTC.

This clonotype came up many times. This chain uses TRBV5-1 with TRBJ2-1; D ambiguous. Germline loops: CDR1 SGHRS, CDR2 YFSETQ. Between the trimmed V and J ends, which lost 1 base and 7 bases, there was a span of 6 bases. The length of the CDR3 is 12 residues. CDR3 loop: CASSLSLNEQFF. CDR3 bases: TGCGCCAGCAGCTTGAGCCTTAATGAGCAGTTCTTC.

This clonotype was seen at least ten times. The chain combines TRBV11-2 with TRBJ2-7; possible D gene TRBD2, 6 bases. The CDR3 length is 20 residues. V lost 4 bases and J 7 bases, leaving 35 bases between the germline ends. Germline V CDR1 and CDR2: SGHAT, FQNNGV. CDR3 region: CASSSPSDRVWRPDGPEQYF. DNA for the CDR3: TGTGCCAGCAGCTCCCCTAGCGATCGGGTTTGGCGGCCCGACGGACCTGAGCAGTACTTC.

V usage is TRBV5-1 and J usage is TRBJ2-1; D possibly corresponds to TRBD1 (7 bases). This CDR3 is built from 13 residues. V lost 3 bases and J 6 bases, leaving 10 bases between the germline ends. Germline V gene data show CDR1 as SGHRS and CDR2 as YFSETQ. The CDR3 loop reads CASSYQGGNEQFF. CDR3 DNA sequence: TGCGCCAGCAGCTACCAGGGGGGCAATGAGCAGTTCTTC.

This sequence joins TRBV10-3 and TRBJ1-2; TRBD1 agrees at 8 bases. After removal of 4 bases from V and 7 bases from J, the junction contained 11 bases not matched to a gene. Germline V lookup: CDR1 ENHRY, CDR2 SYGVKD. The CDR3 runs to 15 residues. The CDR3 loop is CAISVRDRGTSGYTF. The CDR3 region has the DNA TGTGCCATCAGTGTAAGAGACAGGGGTACGTCTGGCTACACCTTC.

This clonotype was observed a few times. The CDR3 DNA sequence: TGTGCCAGCAGCTTAATGGATTACGAGCAGTACTTC. Translation gives CASSLMDYEQYF. This chain uses TRBV7-9 with TRBJ2-7; D is unclear. Germline assignment: CDR1 SEHNR and CDR2 FQNEAQ (reference sequence). The CDR3 is 12 amino acids. V lost 2 bases and J 4 bases, leaving 6 bases between the germline ends. The full variable domain, rest sourced from reference TRBV7-9 and TRBJ2-7, is DTGVSQNPRHKITKRGQNVTFRCDPISEHNRLYWYRQTLGQGPEFLTYFQNEAQLEKSRLLSDRFSAERPKGSFSTLEIQRTEQGDSAMYLCASSLMDYEQYFGPGTRLTVT.

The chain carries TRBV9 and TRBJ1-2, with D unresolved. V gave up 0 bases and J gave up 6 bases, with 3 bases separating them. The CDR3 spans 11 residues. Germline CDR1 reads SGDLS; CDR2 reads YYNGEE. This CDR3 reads CASSVGNGYTF. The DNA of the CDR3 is TGTGCCAGCAGCGTAGGTAATGGCTACACCTTC.

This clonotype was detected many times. CDR3 amino acids: CASSPPGTGENSPLHF. CDR3 nucleotide sequence: TGTGCCAGCAGCCCCCCTGGGACAGGGGAGAATTCACCCCTCCACTTT. This chain links TRBV7-9 with TRBJ1-6; TRBD1 aligns across 10 bases. Germline lookup yields CDR1 SEHNR and CDR2 FQNEAQ (reference sequence). CDR3 length: 16 residues. V dropped 5 bases and J dropped 7; count of bases not matched to a gene: 8.

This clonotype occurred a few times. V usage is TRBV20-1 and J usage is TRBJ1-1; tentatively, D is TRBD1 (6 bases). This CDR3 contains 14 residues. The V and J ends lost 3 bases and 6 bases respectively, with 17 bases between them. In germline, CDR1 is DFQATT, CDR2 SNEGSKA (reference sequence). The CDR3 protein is CSASTGGGMSEAFF. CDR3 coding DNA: TGCAGTGCTAGTACAGGTGGGGGCATGTCTGAAGCTTTCTTT.

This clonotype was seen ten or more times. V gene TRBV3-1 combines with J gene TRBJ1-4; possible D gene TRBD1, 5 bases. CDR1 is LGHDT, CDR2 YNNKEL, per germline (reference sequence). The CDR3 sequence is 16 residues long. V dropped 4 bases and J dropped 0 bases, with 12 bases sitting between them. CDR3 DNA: TGTGCCAGCAGCCTCGCGACAGCCGCAACTAATGAAAAACTGTTTTTT. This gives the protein CASSLATAATNEKLFF.

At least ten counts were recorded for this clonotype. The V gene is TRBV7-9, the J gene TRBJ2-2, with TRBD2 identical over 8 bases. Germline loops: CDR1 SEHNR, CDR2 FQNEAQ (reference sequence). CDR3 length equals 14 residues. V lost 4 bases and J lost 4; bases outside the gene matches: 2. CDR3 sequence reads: CASSSGGGTGELFF. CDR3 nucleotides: TGTGCCAGCAGCTCGGGGGGGGGCACCGGGGAGCTGTTTTTT.

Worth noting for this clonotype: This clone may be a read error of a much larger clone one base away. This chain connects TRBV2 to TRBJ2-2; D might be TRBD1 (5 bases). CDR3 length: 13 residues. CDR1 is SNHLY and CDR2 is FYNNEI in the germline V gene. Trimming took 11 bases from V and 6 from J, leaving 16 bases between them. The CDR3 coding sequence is TGTGCCGGCGGAAAGGACAAACCCGGGGAGCTGTTTTTT. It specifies CAGGKDKPGELFF.

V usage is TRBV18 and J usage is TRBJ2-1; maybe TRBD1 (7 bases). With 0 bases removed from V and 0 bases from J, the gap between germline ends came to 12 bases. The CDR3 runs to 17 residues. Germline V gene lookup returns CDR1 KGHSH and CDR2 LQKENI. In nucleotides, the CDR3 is TGTGCCAGCTCACCACCGTCCCAGGGGGGCTCCTACAATGAGCAGTTCTTC. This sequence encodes CASSPPSQGGSYNEQFF.

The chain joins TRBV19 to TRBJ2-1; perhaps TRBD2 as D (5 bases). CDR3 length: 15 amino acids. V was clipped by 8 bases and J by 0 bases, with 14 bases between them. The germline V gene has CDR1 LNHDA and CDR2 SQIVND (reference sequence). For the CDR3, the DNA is TGTGCCAGTTCGCAGCGGCCTAGCTCCTACAATGAGCAGTTCTTC. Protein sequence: CASSQRPSSYNEQFF.

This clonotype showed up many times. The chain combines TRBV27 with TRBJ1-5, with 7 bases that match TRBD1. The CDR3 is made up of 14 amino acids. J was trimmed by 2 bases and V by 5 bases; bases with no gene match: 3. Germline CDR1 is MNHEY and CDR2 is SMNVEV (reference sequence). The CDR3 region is CASSHTGGNQPQHF. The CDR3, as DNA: TGTGCCAGCAGTCATACAGGGGGCAATCAGCCCCAGCATTTT.

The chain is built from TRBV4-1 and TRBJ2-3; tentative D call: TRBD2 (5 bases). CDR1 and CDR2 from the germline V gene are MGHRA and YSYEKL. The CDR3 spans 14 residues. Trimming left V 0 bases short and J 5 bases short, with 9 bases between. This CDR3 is CASSQDRGRDTQYF. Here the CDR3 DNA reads TGCGCCAGCAGCCAAGATCGGGGAAGAGATACGCAGTATTTT.

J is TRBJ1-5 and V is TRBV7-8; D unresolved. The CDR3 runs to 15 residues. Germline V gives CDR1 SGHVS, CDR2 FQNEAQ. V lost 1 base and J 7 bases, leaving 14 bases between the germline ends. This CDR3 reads CASSLVYSGGQPQHF. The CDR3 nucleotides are TGTGCCAGCAGCTTAGTCTACAGTGGAGGGCAGCCCCAGCATTTT.

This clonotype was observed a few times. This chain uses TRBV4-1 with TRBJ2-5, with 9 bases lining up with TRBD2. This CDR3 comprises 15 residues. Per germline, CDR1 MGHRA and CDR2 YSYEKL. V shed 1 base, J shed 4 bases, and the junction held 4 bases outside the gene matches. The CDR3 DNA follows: TGCGCCAGCAGCCAAGTAGCGGGGGTACGAGAGACCCAGTACTTC. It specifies CASSQVAGVRETQYF.

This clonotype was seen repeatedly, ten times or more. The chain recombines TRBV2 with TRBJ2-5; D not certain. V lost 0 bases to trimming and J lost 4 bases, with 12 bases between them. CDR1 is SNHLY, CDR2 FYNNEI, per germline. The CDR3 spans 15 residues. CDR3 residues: CASSEARNPGETQYF. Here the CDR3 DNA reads TGTGCCAGCAGTGAAGCAAGGAACCCAGGAGAGACCCAGTACTTC.

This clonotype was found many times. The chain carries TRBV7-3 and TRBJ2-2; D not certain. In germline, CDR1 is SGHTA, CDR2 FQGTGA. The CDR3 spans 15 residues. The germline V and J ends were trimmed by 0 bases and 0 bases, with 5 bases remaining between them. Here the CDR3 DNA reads TGTGCCAGCAGCTTAACGCCTGCGAACACCGGGGAGCTGTTTTTT. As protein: CASSLTPANTGELFF.

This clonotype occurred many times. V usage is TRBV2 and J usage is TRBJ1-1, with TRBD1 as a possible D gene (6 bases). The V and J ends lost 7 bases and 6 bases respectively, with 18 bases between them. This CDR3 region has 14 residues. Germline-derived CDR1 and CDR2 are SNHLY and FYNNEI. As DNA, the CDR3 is TGTGCCAGCATCTTGGGGGCGCGAGGGTCTGAAGCTTTCTTT. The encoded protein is CASILGARGSEAFF. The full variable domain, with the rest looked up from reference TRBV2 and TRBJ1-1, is EPEVTQTPSHQVTQMGQEVILRCVPISNHLYFYWYRQILGQKVEFLVSFYNNEISEKSEIFDDQFSVERPDGSNFTLKIRSTKLEDSAMYFCASILGARGSEAFFGQGTRLTVV.

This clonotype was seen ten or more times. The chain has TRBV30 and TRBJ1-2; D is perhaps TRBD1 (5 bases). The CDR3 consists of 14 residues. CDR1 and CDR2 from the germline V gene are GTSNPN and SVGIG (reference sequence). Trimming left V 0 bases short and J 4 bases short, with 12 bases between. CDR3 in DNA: TGTGCCTGGAGTGTAAGCGGGGGGGTCTATGGCTACACCTTC. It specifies CAWSVSGGVYGYTF.

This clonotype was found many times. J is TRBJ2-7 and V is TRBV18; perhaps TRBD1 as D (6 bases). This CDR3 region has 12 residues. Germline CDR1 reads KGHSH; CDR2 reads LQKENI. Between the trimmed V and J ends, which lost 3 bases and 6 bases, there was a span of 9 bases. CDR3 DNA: TGTGCCAGCTCACCTCAGGGGACCGAGCAGTACTTC. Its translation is CASSPQGTEQYF. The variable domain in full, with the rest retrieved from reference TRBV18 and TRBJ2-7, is NAGVMQNPRHLVRRRGQEARLRCSPMKGHSHVYWYRQLPEEGLKFMVYLQKENIIDESGMPKERFSAEFPKEGPSILRIQQVVRGDSAAYFCASSPQGTEQYFGPGTRLTVT.

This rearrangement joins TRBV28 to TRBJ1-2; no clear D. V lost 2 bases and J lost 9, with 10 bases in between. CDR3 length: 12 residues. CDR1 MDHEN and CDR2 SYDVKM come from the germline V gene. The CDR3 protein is CASSLPGLRYTF. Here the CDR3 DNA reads TGTGCCAGCAGTTTACCGGGCTTGCGCTACACCTTC.

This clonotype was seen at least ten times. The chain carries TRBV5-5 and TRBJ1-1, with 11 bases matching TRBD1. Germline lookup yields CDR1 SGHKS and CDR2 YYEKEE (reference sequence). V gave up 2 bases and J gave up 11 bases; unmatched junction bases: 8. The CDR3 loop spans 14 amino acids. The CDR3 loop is CASSFGTGGAAAFF. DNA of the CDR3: TGTGCCAGCAGCTTCGGGACAGGGGGTGCGGCTGCTTTCTTT.